Shown below are 9 T cell receptor beta chains from a single sample sequenced in a study of chemoradiotherapy in HPV16-positive cancers. Clones were sequenced by immunoSEQ multiplex PCR, and TCRdb holds only the in-frame ones, with some missing. This table has about a thousand clones, roughly four fifths appearing once. The sequences come from tumor tissue, collected from a patient who underwent chemoradiotherapy. Source of these receptors: a human donor with HPV-associated anogenital cancer.

This clone was observed a single time. V usage is TRBV14 and J usage is TRBJ1-2; 9 nucleotides line up with TRBD1. Trimming removed 4 bases from V and 0 bases from J; junction bases left unmatched: 9. Germline lookup yields CDR1 SGHDN and CDR2 FVKESK. This CDR3 comprises 17 residues. The CDR3 region is CASSPRTGAEANYGYTF. CDR3 sequence (DNA): TGTGCCAGCAGCCCCCGGACAGGGGCGGAAGCTAACTATGGCTACACCTTC.

The gene calls are TRBV7-9 and TRBJ1-1; D not certain. The CDR3 has 13 residues. Germline V lookup: CDR1 SEHNR, CDR2 FQNEAQ (reference sequence). With 4 bases removed from V and 3 bases from J, the gap between germline ends came to 9 bases. The CDR3 loop is CASSSRRDTEAFF. The CDR3, as DNA: TGTGCCAGCAGCTCCAGGAGGGACACTGAAGCTTTCTTT.

This clone was counted only a few times. The chain combines TRBV7-2 with TRBJ2-7; tentatively, D is TRBD2 (6 bases). V lost 1 base to trimming and J lost 6 bases, with 7 bases between them. There are 12 residues in the CDR3. Germline V gives CDR1 SGHTA, CDR2 FQGNSA. CDR3 in DNA: TGTGCCAGCAGCTTAGGGCGGGGCGAGCAGTACTTC. It yields the protein CASSLGRGEQYF.

The chain couples TRBV7-2 to TRBJ1-2; D may be TRBD1 (5 bases). Germline CDR1 and CDR2: SGHTA and FQGNSA. The ends were cut back, 5 bases at V and 11 bases at J, with 12 bases in the middle. This CDR3 has 11 amino acids. The chain's CDR3 is CASSRGGGYTF. CDR3 in DNA: TGTGCCAGCAGCCGCGGGGGTGGATACACCTTC.

The J gene is TRBJ2-2, the V gene TRBV19; D remains ambiguous. Germline V gives CDR1 LNHDA, CDR2 SQIVND (reference sequence). The CDR3 loop spans 15 amino acids. Between the trimmed V and J ends, which lost 7 bases and 6 bases, there was a span of 18 bases. The CDR3 nucleotides are TGTGCCAGTACCGTGGCGTACTTCCCCCCCGGGGAGCTGTTTTTT. Amino acids: CASTVAYFPPGELFF.

V gene TRBV19 combines with J gene TRBJ1-1; D uncertain. This CDR3 has 17 amino acids. The germline gives CDR1 LNHDA, CDR2 SQIVND (reference sequence). V was pared by 4 bases and J by 2 bases, with 20 bases between. CDR3 loop: CASSTRWKAGLNTEAFF. The CDR3 nucleotides read TGTGCCAGTAGTACGAGATGGAAGGCAGGACTAAACACTGAAGCTTTCTTT. Full variable domain (outside the CDR3, taken from reference TRBV19 and TRBJ1-1): DGGITQSPKYLFRKEGQNVTLSCEQNLNHDAMYWYRQDPGQGLRLIYYSQIVNDFQKGDIAEGYSVSREKKESFPLTVTSAQKNPTAFYLCASSTRWKAGLNTEAFFGQGTRLTVV.

The chain combines TRBV30 with TRBJ2-3, with a tentative D call TRBD1 (7 bases). The V and J ends lost 1 base and 9 bases respectively, with 23 bases between them. The germline gives CDR1 GTSNPN, CDR2 SVGIG (reference sequence). CDR3 length equals 16 residues. The CDR3 is CAWSGDWTPRGETQYF. The CDR3 DNA sequence: TGTGCCTGGAGTGGTGACTGGACCCCCAGGGGGGAGACGCAGTATTTT.

This clone was seen a few times. The J gene is TRBJ2-7, the V gene TRBV6-5; 9 positions agree with TRBD2. The CDR3 is 15 amino acids. Looked up from germline, CDR1 is MNHEY and CDR2 is SVGAGI. J was trimmed by 3 bases and V by 2 bases; bases with no gene match: 5. The CDR3 nucleotides read TGTGCCAGCAGTTACCGGGCGGGAGGGCACTACGAGCAGTACTTC. Translated: CASSYRAGGHYEQYF.

This clone was seen more than once but under ten times. V and J are TRBV19 and TRBJ1-1; D is unresolved. V was shortened by 4 bases and J by 0 bases, with 6 bases between the two germline ends. The CDR3 has 13 amino acids. Germline V gene sequence: CDR1 LNHDA, CDR2 SQIVND (reference sequence). The CDR3 spells CASSTALNTEAFF. For the CDR3, the DNA is TGTGCCAGTAGTACGGCCCTGAACACTGAAGCTTTCTTT.